This T cell receptor beta chain was profiled in a study of blood T cells in healthy people across ages. Notes on the study in general: The recorded TCR beta diversity per million T cells decreased in a roughly linear manner with age.

From germline, CDR1 is SGHAT and CDR2 FQNNGV. The CDR3 covers 14 residues. The V end lost 5 bases, the J end lost 5 bases, and 12 bases lay between the germline ends. Comment on this clonotype: No antigen is known for it.

The use of a sample-barcoded 5' primer and a J-beta primer mix characterized a second PCR of roughly 7 to 11 cycles. Unique molecular identifiers of 12 random nucleotides labeled each cDNA. Each CDR3 protein gets one entry after TCRdb re-called the 5' RACE reads with MiXCR. The sample includes about 1 million distinct CDR3 sequences, under 55% of them seen just once. Peripheral blood was drawn, approximately 10 milliliters per donor. Per-sample yields of isolated PBMCs were at least 6 million. This clonotype was sampled from a woman between 55 and 75 years old in good health. The specimen sequenced was blood. The chain couples TRBV11-2 to TRBJ2-2; D gene unclear. For the CDR3, the DNA is TGTGCCAGCAGCCTACTAAGAGGTACCGGGGAGCTGTTTTTT. Translated: CASSLLRGTGELFF. Based on the CDR3 plus reference TRBV11-2 and TRBJ2-2, the full variable domain is EAGVAQSPRYKIIEKRQSVAFWCNPISGHATLYWYQQILGQGPKLLIQFQNNGVVDDSQLPKDRFSAERLKGVDSTLKIQPAKLEDSAVYLCASSLLRGTGELFFGEGSRLTVL.